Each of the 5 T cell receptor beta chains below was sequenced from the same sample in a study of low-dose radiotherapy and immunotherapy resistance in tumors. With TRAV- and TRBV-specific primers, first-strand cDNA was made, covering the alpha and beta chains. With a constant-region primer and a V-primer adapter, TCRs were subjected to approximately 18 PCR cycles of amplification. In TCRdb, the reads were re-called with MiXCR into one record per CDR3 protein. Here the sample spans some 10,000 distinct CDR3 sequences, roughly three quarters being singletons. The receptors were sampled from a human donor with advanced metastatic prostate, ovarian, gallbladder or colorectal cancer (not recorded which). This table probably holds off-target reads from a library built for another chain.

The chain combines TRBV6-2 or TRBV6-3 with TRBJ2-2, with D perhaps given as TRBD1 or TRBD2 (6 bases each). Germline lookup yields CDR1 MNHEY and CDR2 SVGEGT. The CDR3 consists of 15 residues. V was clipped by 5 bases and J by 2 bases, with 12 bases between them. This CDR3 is CASSPGALNTGELFF. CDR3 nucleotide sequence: TGTGCCAGCAGTCCGGGGGCCTTAAACACCGGGGAGCTGTTTTTT.

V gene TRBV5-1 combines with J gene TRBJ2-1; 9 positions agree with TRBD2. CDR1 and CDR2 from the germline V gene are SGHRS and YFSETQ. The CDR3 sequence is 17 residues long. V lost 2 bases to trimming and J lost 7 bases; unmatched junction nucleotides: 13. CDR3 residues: CASSLGVVAGASNEQFF. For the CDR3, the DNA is TGCGCCAGCAGCTTAGGGGTGGTAGCGGGGGCCTCTAATGAGCAGTTCTTC.

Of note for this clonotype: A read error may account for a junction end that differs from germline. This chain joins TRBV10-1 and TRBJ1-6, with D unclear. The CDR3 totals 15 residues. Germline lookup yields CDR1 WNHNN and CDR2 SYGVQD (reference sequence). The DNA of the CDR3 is TGTGCCAGCAGTTACCCACCTGCCGGCAATTCACCCCTCCACTTT. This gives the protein CASSYPPAGNSPLHF.

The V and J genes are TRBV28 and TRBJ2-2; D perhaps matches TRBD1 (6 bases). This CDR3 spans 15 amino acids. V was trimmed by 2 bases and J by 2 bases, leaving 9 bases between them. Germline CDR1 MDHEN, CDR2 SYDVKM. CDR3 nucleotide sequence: TGTGCCAGCAGTTTACCGACAGGCAACACCGGGGAGCTGTTTTTT. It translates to CASSLPTGNTGELFF.

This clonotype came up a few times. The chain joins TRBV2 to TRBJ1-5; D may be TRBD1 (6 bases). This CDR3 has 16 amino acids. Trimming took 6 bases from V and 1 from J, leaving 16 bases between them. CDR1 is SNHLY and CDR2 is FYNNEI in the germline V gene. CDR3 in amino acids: CASRSGGPSSNQPQHF. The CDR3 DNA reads TGTGCCAGCAGATCCGGGGGCCCAAGCAGCAATCAGCCCCAGCATTTT.